This TCR beta chain was sequenced during a study of Ad26.COV2.S vaccination and SARS-CoV-2 variants. The wider study: Enrollment placed the donor in the COV1001 Ad26.COV2.S trial arm. Administration of Ad26.COV2.S was intramuscular, either once or twice 56 days apart.

Method: immunoSEQ multiplex PCR; TCRdb's copy keeps in-frame clones and lacks some. The profile shows hundreds of thousands of clones, around 89% of them singletons. Overall study findings and caveats: Placebo recipients had lower spike-specific TCR breadth than vaccine recipients. Comparable non-spike TCR breadth was observed in vaccine and placebo recipients.

About this clone itself: Its antigen is undetermined.

Germline-derived CDR1 and CDR2 are SGHAT and FQNNGV. V lost 5 bases, J lost 1 base, and 18 bases lay in between. This CDR3 is built from 16 residues. Sample treatment: roughly 18 received Ad26.COV2.S at low or high dose, single or two shots; 5 received placebo; per-sample allocation not given. Samples analyzed were those drawn on day 63 after the first vaccine or placebo injection. Source: peripheral blood, taken in a trial of Ad26.COV2.S vaccine versus placebo. This chain uses TRBV11-2 with TRBJ2-7; D possibly corresponds to TRBD1 (6 bases). This sequence was found in a person between 18 and 60 years old who received the Ad26.COV2.S COVID-19 vaccine or a placebo. CDR3 bases: TGTGCCAGCAGCAACAAACAGGGTTTCAGTTCCTACGAGCAGTACTTC. Translating gives CASSNKQGFSSYEQYF.